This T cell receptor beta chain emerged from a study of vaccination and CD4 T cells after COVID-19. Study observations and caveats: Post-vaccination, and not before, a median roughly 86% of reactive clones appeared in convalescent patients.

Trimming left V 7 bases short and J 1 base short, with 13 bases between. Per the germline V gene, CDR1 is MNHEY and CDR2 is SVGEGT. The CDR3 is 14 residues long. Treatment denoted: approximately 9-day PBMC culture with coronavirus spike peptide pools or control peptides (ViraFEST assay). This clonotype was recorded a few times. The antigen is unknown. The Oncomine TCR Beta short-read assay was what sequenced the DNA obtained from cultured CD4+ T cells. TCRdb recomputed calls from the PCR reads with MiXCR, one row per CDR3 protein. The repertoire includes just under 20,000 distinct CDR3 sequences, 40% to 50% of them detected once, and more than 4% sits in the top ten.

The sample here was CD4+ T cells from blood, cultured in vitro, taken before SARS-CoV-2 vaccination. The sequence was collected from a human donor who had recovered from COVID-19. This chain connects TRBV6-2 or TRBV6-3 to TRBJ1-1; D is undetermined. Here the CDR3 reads CASTRGRSNTEAFF. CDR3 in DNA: TGTGCCAGCACCAGAGGACGGTCGAACACTGAAGCTTTCTTT.